Following are 5 T cell receptor beta chains from one sample sequenced in a study of shared clonotypes between healthy human individuals. Sequencing was performed with immunoSEQ multiplex PCR; in TCRdb, only in-frame clones are kept and a portion is missing. The repertoire has about 2.1 million clones, roughly 93% of them found once; the top ten carry 1.5% to 2%. CD8 cells classed as naive were CD45RO-negative and positively selected for CCR7, excluding terminally differentiated effector memory CD45RA+ cells. The sample was naive CD8+ T cells from PBMCs. These receptors all come from a man aged 18-30 years in good health. Some clones in this sample may be carry-over from other donors' samples.

The chain combines TRBV19 with TRBJ1-5, with 8 bases matching TRBD1. Germline assignment: CDR1 LNHDA and CDR2 SQIVND (reference sequence). This CDR3 region has 18 residues. J gave up 0 bases and V 6 bases, and 13 bases lay outside the gene matches. In nucleotides, the CDR3 is TGTGCCAGTAGCTGGGAAGGCGACAGGGGCTATAGCAATCAGCCCCAGCATTTT. Amino acid sequence: CASSWEGDRGYSNQPQHF.

The chain links TRBV28 to TRBJ1-5; the D gene is possibly TRBD1 (5 bases). In germline, CDR1 is MDHEN, CDR2 SYDVKM. Between the trimmed V and J ends, which lost 11 bases and 6 bases, there was a span of 23 bases. This CDR3 is 15 amino acids long. The chain's CDR3 is CARKEAGRRFQPQHF. DNA for the CDR3: TGTGCCCGTAAAGAGGCGGGGCGGCGGTTTCAGCCCCAGCATTTT. The variable domain in full, with the rest retrieved from reference TRBV28 and TRBJ1-5, is DVKVTQSSRYLVKRTGEKVFLECVQDMDHENMFWYRQDPGLGLRLIYFSYDVKMKEKGDIPEGYSVSREKKERFSLILESASTNQTSMYLCARKEAGRRFQPQHFGDGTRLSIL.

The chain uses TRBV10-1 and TRBJ2-2, with D tentatively TRBD1 (7 bases). The germline V gene encodes CDR1 WNHNN and CDR2 SYGVQD (reference sequence). The CDR3 length is 15 residues. The DNA of the CDR3 is TGCGCGAGTCACAGGGGAGGCGATTGCACCGGGGAGCTGTTTTTT. Translating it yields CASHRGGDCTGELFF.

This chain uses TRBV7-2 with TRBJ2-1; D is perhaps TRBD2 (5 bases). V was shortened by 0 bases and J by 2 bases, with 23 bases between the two germline ends. This CDR3 region has 20 residues. The germline gives CDR1 SGHTA, CDR2 FQGNSA. The CDR3 sequence: CASSLAHPFGPSTPYNEQFF. CDR3 DNA sequence: TGTGCCAGCAGCTTAGCGCACCCCTTCGGGCCTAGCACACCCTACAATGAGCAGTTCTTC.

The chain carries TRBV15 and TRBJ2-3; D is perhaps TRBD2 (6 bases). V gave up 0 bases and J gave up 2 bases, with 18 bases separating them. Looked up from germline, CDR1 is LNHNV and CDR2 is YYDKDF (reference sequence). This CDR3 region has 18 residues. CDR3 DNA: TGTGCCACCAGCAGAGATTGGCCCTCGAGCGGGCTCACAGATACGCAGTATTTT. This encodes CATSRDWPSSGLTDTQYF.